The sequence of this T cell receptor (beta chain) was determined in a study of T cell changes during pregnancy in multiple sclerosis. Germline assignment: CDR1 SSHAT and CDR2 FNYEAQ (reference sequence). The CDR3 contains 13 residues. V was trimmed by 1 base and J by 6 bases, leaving 7 bases between them. The table came from immunoSEQ multiplex PCR; TCRdb's copy has only in-frame clones and leaves some out. The sample shows about 41,000 clones, 80% to 95% of them seen only once. The chain employs TRBV7-7 and TRBJ2-1, with D maybe TRBD2 (5 bases). The input for sequencing was CD8+ T cells from peripheral blood mononuclear cells, taken in the first trimester of pregnancy. The origin of this receptor is a female donor with multiple sclerosis, enrolled in a pregnancy study. CDR3 DNA: TGTGCCAGCAGCTTAGGAGGAGGCAATGAGCAGTTCTTC. This sequence encodes CASSLGGGNEQFF.